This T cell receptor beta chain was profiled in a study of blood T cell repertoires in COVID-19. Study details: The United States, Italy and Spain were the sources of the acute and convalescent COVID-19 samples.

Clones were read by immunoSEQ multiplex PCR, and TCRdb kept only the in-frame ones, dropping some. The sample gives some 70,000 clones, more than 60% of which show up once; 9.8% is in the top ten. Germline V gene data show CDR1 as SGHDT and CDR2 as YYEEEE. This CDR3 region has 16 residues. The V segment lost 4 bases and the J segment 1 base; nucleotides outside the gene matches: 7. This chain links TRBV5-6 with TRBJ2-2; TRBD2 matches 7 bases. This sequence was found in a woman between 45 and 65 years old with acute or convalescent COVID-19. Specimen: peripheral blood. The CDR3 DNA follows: TGTGCCAGCAGCCGAGACGGGGGGAAGAACACCGGGGAGCTGTTTTTT. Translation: CASSRDGGKNTGELFF.